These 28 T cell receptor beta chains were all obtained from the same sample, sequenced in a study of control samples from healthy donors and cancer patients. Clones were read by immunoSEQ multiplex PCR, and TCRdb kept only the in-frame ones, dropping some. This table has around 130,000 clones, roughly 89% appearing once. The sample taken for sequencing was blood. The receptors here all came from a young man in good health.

As DNA, the CDR3 is TGTGCCAGCACCCAAGGGGGTGGCTACACCTTC. Encoded protein: CASTQGGGYTF. The chain uses TRBV2 and TRBJ1-2; possibly TRBD1 for D (6 bases). Trimming stripped 7 bases from V and 7 bases from J, with 10 bases between. The CDR3 extends over 11 amino acids. Germline V gene lookup returns CDR1 SNHLY and CDR2 FYNNEI.

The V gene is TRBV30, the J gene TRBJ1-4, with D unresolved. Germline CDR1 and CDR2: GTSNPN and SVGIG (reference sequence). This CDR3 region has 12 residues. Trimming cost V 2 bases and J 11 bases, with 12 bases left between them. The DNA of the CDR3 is TGTGCCTGGAGTATCCCTTCGGGGAAACTGTTTTTT. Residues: CAWSIPSGKLFF.

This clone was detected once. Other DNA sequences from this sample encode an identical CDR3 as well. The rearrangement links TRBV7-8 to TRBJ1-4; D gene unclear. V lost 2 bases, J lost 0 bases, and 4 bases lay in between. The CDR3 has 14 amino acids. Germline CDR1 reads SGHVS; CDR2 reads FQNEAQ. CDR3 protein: CASSLTATNEKLFF. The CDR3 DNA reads TGTGCCAGCAGCTTAACAGCAACTAATGAAAAACTGTTTTTT.

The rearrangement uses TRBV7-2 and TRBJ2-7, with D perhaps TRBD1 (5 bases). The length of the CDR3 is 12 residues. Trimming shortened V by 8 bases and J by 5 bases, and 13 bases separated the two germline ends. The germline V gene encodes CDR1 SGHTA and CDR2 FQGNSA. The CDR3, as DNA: TGTGCCAGCGGGGCCTATCGGCACGAGCAGTACTTC. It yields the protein CASGAYRHEQYF.

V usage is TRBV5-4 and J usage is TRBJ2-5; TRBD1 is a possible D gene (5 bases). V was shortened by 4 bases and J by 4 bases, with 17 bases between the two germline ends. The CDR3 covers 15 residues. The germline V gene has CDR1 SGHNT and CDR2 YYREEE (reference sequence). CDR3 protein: CASSTAQGFRETQYF. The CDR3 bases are TGTGCCAGCAGCACGGCCCAGGGTTTTCGAGAGACCCAGTACTTC.

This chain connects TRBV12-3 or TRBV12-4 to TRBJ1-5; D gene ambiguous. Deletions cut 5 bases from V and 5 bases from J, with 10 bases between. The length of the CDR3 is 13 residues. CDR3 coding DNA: TGTGCCAGCAGTCGGCAGGAGGATCAGCCCCAGCATTTT. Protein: CASSRQEDQPQHF.

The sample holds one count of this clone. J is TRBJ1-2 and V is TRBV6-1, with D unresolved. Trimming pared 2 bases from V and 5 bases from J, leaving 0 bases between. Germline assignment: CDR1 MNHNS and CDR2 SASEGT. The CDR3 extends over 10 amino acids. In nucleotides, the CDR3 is TGTGCCAGCAGTGAATATGGCTACACCTTC. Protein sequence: CASSEYGYTF.

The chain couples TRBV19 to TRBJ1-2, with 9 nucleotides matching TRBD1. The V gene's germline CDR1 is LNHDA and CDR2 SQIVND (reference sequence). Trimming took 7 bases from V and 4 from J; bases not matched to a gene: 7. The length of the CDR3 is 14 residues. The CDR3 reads CASTRTGESYGYTF. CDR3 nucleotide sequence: TGTGCCAGTACCAGGACAGGGGAGAGCTATGGCTACACCTTC.

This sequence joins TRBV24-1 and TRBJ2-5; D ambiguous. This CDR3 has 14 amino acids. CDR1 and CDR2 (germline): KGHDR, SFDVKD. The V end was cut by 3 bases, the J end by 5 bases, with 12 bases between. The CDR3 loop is CATSDPSTVETQYF. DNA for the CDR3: TGTGCCACCAGTGATCCATCAACGGTGGAGACCCAGTACTTC.

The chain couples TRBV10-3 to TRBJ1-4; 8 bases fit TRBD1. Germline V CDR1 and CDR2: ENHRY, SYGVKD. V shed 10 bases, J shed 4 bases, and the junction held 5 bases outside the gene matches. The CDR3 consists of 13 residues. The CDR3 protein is CATAGQVNEKLFF. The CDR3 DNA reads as TGTGCCACTGCGGGACAGGTTAATGAAAAACTGTTTTTT.

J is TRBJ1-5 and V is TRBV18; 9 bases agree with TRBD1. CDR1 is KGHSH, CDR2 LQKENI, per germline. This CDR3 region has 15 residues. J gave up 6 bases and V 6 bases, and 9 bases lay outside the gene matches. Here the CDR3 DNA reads TGTGCCAGCTCCCTGGGGACAGGGAAAGGTCAGCCCCAGCATTTT. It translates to CASSLGTGKGQPQHF.

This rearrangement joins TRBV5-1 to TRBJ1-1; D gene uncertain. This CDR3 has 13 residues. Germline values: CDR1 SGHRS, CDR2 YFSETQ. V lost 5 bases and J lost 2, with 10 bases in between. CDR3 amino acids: CASSSGSNTEAFF. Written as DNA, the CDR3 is TGCGCCAGCAGTTCCGGGTCAAACACTGAAGCTTTCTTT. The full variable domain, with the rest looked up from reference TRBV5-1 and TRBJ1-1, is KAGVTQTPRYLIKTRGQQVTLSCSPISGHRSVSWYQQTPGQGLQFLFEYFSETQRNKGNFPGRFSGRQFSNSRSEMNVSTLELGDSALYLCASSSGSNTEAFFGQGTRLTVV.

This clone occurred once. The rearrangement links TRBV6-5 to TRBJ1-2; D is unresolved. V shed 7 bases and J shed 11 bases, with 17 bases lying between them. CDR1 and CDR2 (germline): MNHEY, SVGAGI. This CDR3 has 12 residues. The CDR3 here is CASTLSGRLYTF. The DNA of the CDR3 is TGTGCCAGCACCTTAAGCGGCAGGCTTTACACCTTC.

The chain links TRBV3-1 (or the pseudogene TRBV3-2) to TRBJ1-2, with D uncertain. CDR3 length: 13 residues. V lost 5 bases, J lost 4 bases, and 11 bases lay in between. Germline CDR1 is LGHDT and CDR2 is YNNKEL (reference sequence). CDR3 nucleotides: TGTGCCAGCAGCACCAGCGATAGCTATGGCTACACCTTC. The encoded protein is CASSTSDSYGYTF.

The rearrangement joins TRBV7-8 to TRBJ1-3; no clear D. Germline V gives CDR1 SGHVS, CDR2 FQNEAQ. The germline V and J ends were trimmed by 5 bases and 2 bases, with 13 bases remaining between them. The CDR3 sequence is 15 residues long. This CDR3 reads CASSPGGSAGNTIYF. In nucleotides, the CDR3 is TGTGCCAGCAGCCCGGGAGGGTCGGCTGGAAACACCATATATTTT.

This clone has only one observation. CDR3 amino acids: CASSYRLAGAADTQYF. The CDR3, as DNA: TGTGCCAGCAGCTACCGACTAGCGGGGGCGGCGGATACGCAGTATTTT. The chain has TRBV7-2 and TRBJ2-3; the match to TRBD2 covers 12 bases. V dropped 4 bases and J dropped 6; count of bases not matched to a gene: 8. Germline assignment: CDR1 SGHTA and CDR2 FQGNSA. This CDR3 is 16 amino acids long.

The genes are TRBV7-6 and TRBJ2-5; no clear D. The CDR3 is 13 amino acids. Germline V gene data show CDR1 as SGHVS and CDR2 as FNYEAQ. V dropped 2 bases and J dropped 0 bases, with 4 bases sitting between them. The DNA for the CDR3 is TGTGCCAGCAGCTTACTGTACCAAGAGACCCAGTACTTC. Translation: CASSLLYQETQYF.

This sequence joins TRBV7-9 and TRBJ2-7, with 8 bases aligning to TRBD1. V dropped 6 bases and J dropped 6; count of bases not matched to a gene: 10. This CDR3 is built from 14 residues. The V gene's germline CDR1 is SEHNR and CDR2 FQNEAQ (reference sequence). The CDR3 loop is CASSQDRGYPEQYF. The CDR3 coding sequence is TGTGCCAGCAGTCAAGACAGGGGTTACCCCGAGCAGTACTTC. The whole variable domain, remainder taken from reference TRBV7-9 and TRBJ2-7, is DTGVSQNPRHKITKRGQNVTFRCDPISEHNRLYWYRQTLGQGPEFLTYFQNEAQLEKSRLLSDRFSAERPKGSFSTLEIQRTEQGDSAMYLCASSQDRGYPEQYFGPGTRLTVT.

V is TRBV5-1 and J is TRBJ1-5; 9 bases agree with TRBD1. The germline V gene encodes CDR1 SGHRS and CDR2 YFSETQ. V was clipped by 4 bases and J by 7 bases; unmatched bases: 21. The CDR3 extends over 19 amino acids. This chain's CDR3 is CASSRQIGKDRGIGQPQHF. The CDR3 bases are TGCGCCAGCAGCCGCCAGATCGGAAAAGACAGGGGGATAGGGCAGCCCCAGCATTTT.

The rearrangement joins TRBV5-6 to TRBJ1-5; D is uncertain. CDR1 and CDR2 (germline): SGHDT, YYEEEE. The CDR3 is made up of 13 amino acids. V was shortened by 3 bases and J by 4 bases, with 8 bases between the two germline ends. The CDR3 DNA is TGTGCCAGCAGCTGGGGAGAAAATCAGCCCCAGCATTTT. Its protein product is CASSWGENQPQHF.

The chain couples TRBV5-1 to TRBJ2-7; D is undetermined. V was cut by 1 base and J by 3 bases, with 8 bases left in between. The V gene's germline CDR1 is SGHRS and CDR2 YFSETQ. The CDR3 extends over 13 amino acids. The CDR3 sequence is CASSLRAFYEQYF. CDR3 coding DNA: TGCGCCAGCAGCTTGAGAGCGTTCTACGAGCAGTACTTC.

The CDR3 here is CASSCSGGACEQYF. The CDR3, as DNA: TGTGCCAGCAGCTGTAGCGGGGGGGCCTGCGAGCAGTACTTC. This sequence joins TRBV7-9 and TRBJ2-7, with 11 bases that match TRBD2. V was clipped by 4 bases and J by 6 bases; unmatched bases: 5. The CDR3 runs to 14 residues. Germline assignment: CDR1 SEHNR and CDR2 FQNEAQ (reference sequence). Combining the CDR3 with reference TRBV7-9 and TRBJ2-7 gives the whole variable domain DTGVSQNPRHKITKRGQNVTFRCDPISEHNRLYWYRQTLGQGPEFLTYFQNEAQLEKSRLLSDRFSAERPKGSFSTLEIQRTEQGDSAMYLCASSCSGGACEQYFGPGTRLTVT.

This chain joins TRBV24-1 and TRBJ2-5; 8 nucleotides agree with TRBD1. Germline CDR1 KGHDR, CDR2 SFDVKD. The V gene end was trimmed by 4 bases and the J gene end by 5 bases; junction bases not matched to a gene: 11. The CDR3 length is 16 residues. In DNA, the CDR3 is TGTGCCACCAGTGACCGAGGACAGGGAAGGCGCGAGACCCAGTACTTC. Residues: CATSDRGQGRRETQYF.

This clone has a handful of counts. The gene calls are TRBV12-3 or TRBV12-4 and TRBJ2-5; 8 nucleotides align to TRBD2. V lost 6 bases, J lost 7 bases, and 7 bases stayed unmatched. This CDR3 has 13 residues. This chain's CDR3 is CASRERETGTQYF. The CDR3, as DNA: TGTGCCAGCAGGGAGCGGGAGACGGGGACCCAGTACTTC.

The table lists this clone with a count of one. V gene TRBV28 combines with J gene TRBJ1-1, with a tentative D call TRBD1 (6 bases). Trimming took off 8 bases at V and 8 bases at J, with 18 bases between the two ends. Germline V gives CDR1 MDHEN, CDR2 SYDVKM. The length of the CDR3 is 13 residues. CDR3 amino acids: CASGTLGVWEAFF. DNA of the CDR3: TGTGCCAGCGGGACATTGGGCGTTTGGGAAGCTTTCTTT.

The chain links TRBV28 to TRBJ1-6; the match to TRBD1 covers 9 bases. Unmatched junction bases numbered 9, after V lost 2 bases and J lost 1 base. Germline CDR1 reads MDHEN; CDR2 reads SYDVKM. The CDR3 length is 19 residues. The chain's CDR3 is CASSLPPGQGPSYNSPLHF. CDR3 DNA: TGTGCCAGCAGTTTACCGCCTGGACAGGGGCCATCCTATAATTCACCCCTCCACTTT.

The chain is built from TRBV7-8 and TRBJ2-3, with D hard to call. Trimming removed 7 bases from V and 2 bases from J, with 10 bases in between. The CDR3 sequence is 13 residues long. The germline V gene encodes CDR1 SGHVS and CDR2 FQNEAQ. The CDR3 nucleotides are TGTGCCAGCAATGGCATTAACACAGATACGCAGTATTTT. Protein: CASNGINTDTQYF. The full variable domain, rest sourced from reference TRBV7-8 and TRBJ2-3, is GAGVSQSPRYKVAKRGQDVALRCDPISGHVSLFWYQQALGQGPEFLTYFQNEAQLDKSGLPSDRFFAERPEGSVSTLKIQRTQQEDSAVYLCASNGINTDTQYFGPGTRLTVL.

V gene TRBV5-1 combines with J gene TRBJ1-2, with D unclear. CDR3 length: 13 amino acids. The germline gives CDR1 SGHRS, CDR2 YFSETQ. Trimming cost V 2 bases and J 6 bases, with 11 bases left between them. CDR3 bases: TGCGCCAGCAGCTTTGAGGGAATAGATGGCTACACCTTC. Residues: CASSFEGIDGYTF.